This is a list of T cell receptor beta chains from one sample in a study of T cell repertoires in cytomegalovirus infection. Each CDR3 protein gets one entry after TCRdb re-called the reads with MiXCR. The table has 40,000 to 55,000 distinct CDR3 sequences, around 20% seen once. For these receptors, no antigen is known. Sequences were derived from CD8+ T cells from cultured PBMCs, sampled from culture after CMV antigen stimulation. These receptors all stem from a human donor in good health (CMV status not recorded). Some clones in this sample may be carry-over from other donors' samples. The CDR3 runs from the conserved cysteine through the conserved F or W. The D gene is left open where the match is weak. Size values are once, few and many counts, or a class for expanded clones, and some rows have none.

abundance,j_gene,v_gene,d_gene,CDR3nt,CDR3aa
.,TRBJ2-1,TRBV4-3,.,TGCGCCAGCAGCCAAGAAGCGGGGAGAGGGGGCAATGAGCAGTTCTTC,CASSQEAGRGGNEQFF
.,TRBJ1-4,TRBV6-5,.,TGTGCCAGCAGTTACTCTGCAGAGCTCTATTCAACTAATGAAAAACTGTTTTTT,CASSYSAELYSTNEKLFF
.,TRBJ2-1,TRBV7-9,.,TGTGCCAGCAGCTCCGGGCTAAACAATGAGCAGTTCTTC,CASSSGLNNEQFF
few,TRBJ2-7,TRBV4-3,.,TGCGCCAGCAGCCAAGCATGGCAGGGCTCCTACGAGCAGTACTTC,CASSQAWQGSYEQYF
.,TRBJ2-7,TRBV9,.,TGTGCCAGCCACGAGCAGTACTTC,CASHEQYF
.,TRBJ2-1,TRBV12-3/TRBV12-4,TRBD2,TGTGCCAGCAGTTTATTTTACGGGACAAGACTAGCGGGAGGGTACAATGAGCAGTTCTTC,CASSLFYGTRLAGGYNEQFF
.,TRBJ2-7,TRBV7-2,TRBD2,TGTGCCAGCAGCTCCACTAGCGGGAGCACCGAGCAGTACTTC,CASSSTSGSTEQYF
.,TRBJ2-7,TRBV28,.,TGTGCCAGCAGATTCGGTTCGGGTTTTGGCGAGCAGTACTTC,CASRFGSGFGEQYF
few,TRBJ1-6,TRBV7-2,.,TGTGCCAGCAGCCCCAGGACAGCCCGTAATTCACCCCTCCACTTT,CASSPRTARNSPLHF
.,TRBJ2-7,TRBV7-9,TRBD1,TGTGCCAGCAGCCCCCACAGGGGGGAAACCATTTACGAGCAGTACTTC,CASSPHRGETIYEQYF
.,TRBJ1-5,TRBV6-5,.,TGTGCCACCCGGGGGGCAGGGATGTATAGCAATCAGCCCCAGCATTTT,CATRGAGMYSNQPQHF
.,TRBJ1-2,TRBV7-8,.,TGTGCCAGCAGCCCAGGGACTGGCTACACCTTC,CASSPGTGYTF
.,TRBJ2-7,TRBV7-2,.,TGTGCCAGCAGCTTAGAAGGGGTATCCTACGAGCAGTACTTC,CASSLEGVSYEQYF
many,TRBJ2-7,TRBV7-6,TRBD1,TGTGCCAGCAGCTTAGAGCCAGGGGGCGGCTACGAGCAGTACTTC,CASSLEPGGGYEQYF
few,TRBJ1-5,TRBV7-3,TRBD1,TGTGCCAGCAGCTTTAGGGACAGGGGACCCTATAGCAATCAGCCCCAGCATTTT,CASSFRDRGPYSNQPQHF
few,TRBJ1-5,TRBV7-8,TRBD1,TGTGCCAGCAGCGGGACAGTAATTAGCAATCAGCCCCAGCATTTT,CASSGTVISNQPQHF
few,TRBJ2-7,TRBV6-5,.,TGTGCCAGCAGTTACTCGATACTTCAAGGGCCCTACGAGCAGTACTTC,CASSYSILQGPYEQYF
.,TRBJ2-5,TRBV15,.,TGTGCCACCAGTTTTGCTTACAGCATCCAAGAGACCCAGTACTTC,CATSFAYSIQETQYF
.,TRBJ2-5,TRBV7-9,TRBD1,TGTGCCAGCAGCTTATCAGGGGGCGATGAGACCCAGTACTTC,CASSLSGGDETQYF
few,TRBJ1-5,TRBV27,TRBD1,TGTGCCAGCAGTCCCTCGACAGGGGGCGGGAATCAGCCCCAGCATTTT,CASSPSTGGGNQPQHF
few,TRBJ2-1,TRBV29-1,.,TGCAGCGCCAAGGCAGGTGGGAATGAGCAGTTCTTC,CSAKAGGNEQFF
.,TRBJ2-5,TRBV7-2,TRBD1,TGTGCCAGCAGCTCCCAGGGGGCTCAAGAGACCCAGTACTTC,CASSSQGAQETQYF
many,TRBJ2-3,TRBV11-2,.,TGTGCCAGCAATCCGGAGGGATACACAGATACGCAGTATTTT,CASNPEGYTDTQYF
.,TRBJ1-3,TRBV7-2,.,TGTGCCAGCAGCCTGTACTCTGGAAACACCATATATTTT,CASSLYSGNTIYF
many,TRBJ2-6,TRBV12-3/TRBV12-4,.,TGTGCCAGCAGTCCCCCGGGGTCTGGGGCCAACGTCCTGACTTTC,CASSPPGSGANVLTF
.,TRBJ1-1,TRBV7-2,.,TGTGCCAGCAGCTTTTTCAGGGCAATGAACACTGAAGCTTTCTTT,CASSFFRAMNTEAFF
.,TRBJ2-4,TRBV7-2,TRBD1,TGTGCCAGCAGCTCCGCCCATCGACAGGGCTTAGCCAAAAACATTCAGTACTTC,CASSSAHRQGLAKNIQYF
.,TRBJ2-3,TRBV7-9,TRBD2,TGTGTCAGCAGCTTTTCTAGCGGGAGTTGGACAGATACGCAGTATTTT,CVSSFSSGSWTDTQYF
many,TRBJ2-7,TRBV24-1,TRBD2,TGTGCCACCAGTGATTTGCAAGGCCTGCCTAGCGGGGGGTTCCACGAGCAGTACTTC,CATSDLQGLPSGGFHEQYF
.,TRBJ2-7,TRBV7-4,.,TGTGCCAGCAGCTTACCAAGGGGGGCGGCTCACTACGAGCAGTACTTC,CASSLPRGAAHYEQYF
few,TRBJ2-1,TRBV7-3,.,TGTGCCAGCAGCTTTAACATAAATGAGCAGTTCTTC,CASSFNINEQFF
.,TRBJ2-3,TRBV7-2,.,TGTGCCAGCAGCTTAGGGGGCGGGCGGGCCTATGATACGCAGTATTTT,CASSLGGGRAYDTQYF
.,TRBJ2-3,TRBV7-2,.,TGTGCCAGCACCTCGGGCAGGGCACCAGATACGCAGTATTTT,CASTSGRAPDTQYF
medium-sized,TRBJ2-5,TRBV15,TRBD1,TGTGCCACCATCGAGACAGGGGGTACACAAGAGACCCAGTACTTC,CATIETGGTQETQYF
.,TRBJ2-7,TRBV10-2,TRBD2,TGCGCCAGTTCGCCTAGCGGGAGGGATTTCGAGCAGTACTTC,CASSPSGRDFEQYF
.,TRBJ2-5,TRBV6-1,.,TGTGCCAGCAGTCCCCACTCGCGGCAGGTCCAAGAGTACTTC,CASSPHSRQVQEYF
.,TRBJ1-5,TRBV24-1,.,TGTGCCACCCCGGCCAGCACAGTTAGTCATCAGCCCCAGCATTTT,CATPASTVSHQPQHF
.,TRBJ2-7,TRBV6-1,TRBD1,TGTGCCAGCAGAGAGAAACAGGGGTTCTCCTACGAGCAGTACTTC,CASREKQGFSYEQYF
few,TRBJ1-5,TRBV7-2,TRBD1,TGTGCCAGCAGCATCAGGGGGAGAAATCAGCCCCAGCATTTT,CASSIRGRNQPQHF
few,TRBJ2-7,TRBV7-2,.,TGTGCCAGCAGCTTCAGGGGGGACGAGCAGTACTTC,CASSFRGDEQYF
.,TRBJ2-2,TRBV6-1,.,TGTGCCAGCACGACAGGAGACACCGGGGAGCTGTTTTTT,CASTTGDTGELFF
.,TRBJ2-3,TRBV5-1,.,TGCGCCAGCAGCTGGGAAGATGGGGTTAGTTCAGATACGCAGTATTTT,CASSWEDGVSSDTQYF
.,TRBJ2-1,TRBV6-5,TRBD2,TGTGCCCGCAGTCATGCTAGCGGGGGTTTATCCTACAATGAGCAGTTCTTC,CARSHASGGLSYNEQFF
.,TRBJ2-2,TRBV6-2/TRBV6-3,.,TGTGCCAGCAGTTACTCCAGAACCGGGGAGCTGTTTTTT,CASSYSRTGELFF
few,TRBJ2-1,TRBV15,TRBD2,TGTGCCACCAGCAGGTTACCCCTAGCGGCTCCCTACAATGAGCAGTTCTTC,CATSRLPLAAPYNEQFF
few,TRBJ2-3,TRBV7-6,.,TGTGCCAGCAGCTCCCGTCCAGATACGCAGTATTTT,CASSSRPDTQYF